This T cell receptor (beta chain) was captured by sequencing in a study of blood T cell repertoires in COVID-19 (dated by TCRdb to between 2020 and 2021). Regarding the research as a whole: Samples covering the acute and convalescent phases of COVID-19 were provided by collaborators in the United States, Italy and Spain. The samples were drawn from the first 160 participants of the ongoing ImmuneRACE study and from under 1,500 subjects provided by 6 global collaborators. Where available, HLA class I and class II types were taken from metadata supplied by the sample provider and were not determined by assay-based typing. Sample metadata almost always included a de-identified subject ID, COVID-19 status, age in years and sex. The prospective study material was composed of cDNA or gDNA derived from T cells, B-cell-depleted T cells, or PBMCs. The repertoires were released in a freely available public database intended as a resource for research on the immune response to SARS-CoV-2. The dataset comprised deeply sampled blood TCRbeta repertoires from subjects exposed to, actively infected with, or recovered from COVID-19.

From its cysteine to its phenylalanine, the CDR3 spans 15 amino acids. Just CDR3 DNA is preserved here, 45 bases in frame from base 1. The germline V gene (reference sequence) specifies SEHNR as CDR1 and FQNEAQ as CDR2. V is shortened by 1 base, J by 4 bases, and the region joining them spans 12 bases. The paper as a whole reports these results and caveats: The amount of clinical and demographic metadata varied by source and participant and was provided uncurated.

Regarding this clone: It has no known antigen specificity. No clone much larger than this one lies a single base away; base qualities are absent.

TCRbeta CDR3 regions were amplified from genomic DNA by means of the immunoSEQ Assay, a bias-controlled multiplex PCR. Per the original workflow: The number of nucleated cells in each sample was estimated from the amplification of reference gene primers within the assay. Sequence reads were collapsed and filtered to measure the absolute abundance of every unique TCRbeta CDR3 rearrangement. For each sample, productive Simpson clonality was calculated by taking the square root of Simpson's diversity index across productive rearrangements. Drawn from immuneACCESS, this table holds only the in-frame rearrangements with V and J called that TCRdb kept. Clones are partly lost; checked studies trace under half to an unresolved V gene and leave the rest unexplained. For V, J and clone size, that table is used; D and trimming come from the DNA. This sample is represented by just over 350,000 clones; roughly nine tenths of them were singletons. The top ten clones comprise about 3% of the sample.

In the prospective study, participants were about 18 to 90 years old, resided in approximately 25 geographic areas of the United States, and were enrolled through a virtual design. To assign participants to cohorts, the prospective study relied on clinical history that participants themselves reported in a screening survey and a study questionnaire. ImmuneRACE Cohort 3 recovered participants were defined by two consecutive negative NP/OP PCR tests, healthcare professional clearance, or symptom resolution. In the prospective study, mobile phlebotomists collected whole blood, serum and a nasopharyngeal or oropharyngeal swab from each participant. Over a roughly 2-month period, participants in the prospective study had the option of providing additional blood draws and questionnaires. Before DNA extraction, prospective study blood samples were shipped either frozen or at room temperature.

The receptor comes from a woman aged 25-40 years who had recovered from COVID-19. Recombination connected TRBV7-9 to TRBJ2-3; a weak D assignment points to TRBD2 (6 bases agree). The sample consisted of PBMCs or T cells enriched from blood (not recorded which). In nucleotide form, the sequence is TGTGCCAGCAGCTTAGACCGGGACTTGGCAGATACGCAGTATTTT. It specifies CASSLDRDLADTQYF.